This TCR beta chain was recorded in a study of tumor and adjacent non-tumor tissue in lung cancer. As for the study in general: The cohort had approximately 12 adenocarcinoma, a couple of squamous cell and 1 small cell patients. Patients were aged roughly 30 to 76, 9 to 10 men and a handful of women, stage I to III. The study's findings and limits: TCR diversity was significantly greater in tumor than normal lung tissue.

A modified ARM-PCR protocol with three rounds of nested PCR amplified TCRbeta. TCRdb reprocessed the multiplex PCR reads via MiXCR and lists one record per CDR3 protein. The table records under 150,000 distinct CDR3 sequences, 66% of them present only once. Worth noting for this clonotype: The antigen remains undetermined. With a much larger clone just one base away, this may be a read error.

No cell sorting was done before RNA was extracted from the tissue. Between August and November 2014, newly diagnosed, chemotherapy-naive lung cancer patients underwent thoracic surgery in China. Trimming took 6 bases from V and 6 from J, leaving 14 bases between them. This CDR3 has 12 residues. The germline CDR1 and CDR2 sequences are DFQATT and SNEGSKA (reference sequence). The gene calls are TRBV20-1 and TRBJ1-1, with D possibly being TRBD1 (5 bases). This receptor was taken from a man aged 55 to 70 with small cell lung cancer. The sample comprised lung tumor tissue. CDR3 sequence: CSASDGDAEAFF. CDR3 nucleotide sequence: TGCAGTGCCTCCGACGGGGACGCTGAAGCTTTCTTT.